These 14 T cell receptor beta chains were sequenced from one sample in a study of OX40 agonist ivuxolimab in advanced cancers. Clones were sequenced by immunoSEQ multiplex PCR, and TCRdb holds only the in-frame ones, with some missing. The sample yields some 50,000 clones, about 89% seen once. Sequences were derived from CD4+ or CD8+ T cells sorted from blood, sampled in a trial of the OX40 agonist ivuxolimab. The receptors shown here come from an adult with an advanced solid tumor such as melanoma, head and neck, liver or kidney cancer.

The chain links TRBV9 to TRBJ2-2, with D uncertain. Trimming took 1 base from V and 6 from J, leaving 7 bases between them. The CDR3 spans 13 residues. Germline-derived CDR1 and CDR2 are SGDLS and YYNGEE. CDR3 residues: CASSVSGAGELFF. In DNA form, the CDR3 reads TGTGCCAGCAGCGTATCAGGAGCCGGGGAGCTGTTTTTT.

The chain's CDR3 is CAISERGRDTEAFF. The CDR3 coding sequence is TGTGCCATCAGTGAGCGAGGTAGGGACACTGAAGCTTTCTTT. The rearrangement joins TRBV10-3 to TRBJ1-1; D is uncertain. V lost 2 bases and J 3 bases, leaving 10 bases between the germline ends. Per germline, CDR1 ENHRY and CDR2 SYGVKD. This CDR3 has 14 amino acids.

This sequence joins TRBV19 and TRBJ2-2; D is perhaps TRBD2 (6 bases). This CDR3 is built from 15 residues. V was pared by 3 bases and J by 1 base, with 9 bases between. Germline CDR1 and CDR2: LNHDA and SQIVND (reference sequence). CDR3 amino acids: CASSISSGNTGELFF. CDR3 nucleotides: TGTGCCAGTAGTATTAGTAGCGGGAACACCGGGGAGCTGTTTTTT.

This chain connects TRBV27 to TRBJ2-3; 8 bases match TRBD2. Germline lookup yields CDR1 MNHEY and CDR2 SMNVEV (reference sequence). J lost 2 bases, V lost 5 bases, and 9 bases had no gene match. This CDR3 spans 16 amino acids. CDR3 sequence (DNA): TGTGCCAGCAGTACCCAGGGTAGCGGGGTCACAGATACGCAGTATTTT. As protein: CASSTQGSGVTDTQYF.

This chain joins TRBV2 and TRBJ2-5; possibly TRBD1 for D (5 bases). The CDR3 contains 13 residues. Trimming took off 0 bases at V and 5 bases at J, with 7 bases between the two ends. The germline V gene has CDR1 SNHLY and CDR2 FYNNEI. CDR3 loop: CASSEAGVETQYF. CDR3 DNA sequence: TGTGCCAGCAGTGAAGCAGGGGTGGAGACCCAGTACTTC.

This chain connects TRBV5-5 to TRBJ2-2; no definite D call. CDR1 is SGHKS, CDR2 YYEKEE, per germline (reference sequence). Trimming cost V 5 bases and J 5 bases, with 25 bases left between them. The CDR3 sequence is 18 residues long. CDR3 in DNA: TGTGCCAGCAGGCCATGGCTGTTCCATGGGGATAGGACCGGGGAGCTGTTTTTT. As protein: CASRPWLFHGDRTGELFF.

The chain recombines TRBV13 with TRBJ1-1; D is perhaps TRBD1 (6 bases). Trimming cost V 5 bases and J 3 bases, with 19 bases left between them. The germline V gene has CDR1 PRHDT and CDR2 FYEKMQ (reference sequence). The CDR3 covers 16 residues. Here the CDR3 DNA reads TGTGCCAGCAGCGATACAGGGCAGACTCATTACACTGAAGCTTTCTTT. Its protein is CASSDTGQTHYTEAFF.

The V and J genes are TRBV27 and TRBJ2-3, with D hard to call. The CDR3 has 13 amino acids. Germline values: CDR1 MNHEY, CDR2 SMNVEV (reference sequence). Trimming removed 8 bases from V and 2 bases from J, with 11 bases in between. Written as DNA, the CDR3 is TGTGCCAGCCGGTACGGGTTCACAGATACGCAGTATTTT. This translates into CASRYGFTDTQYF.

The chain links TRBV23-1 to TRBJ1-1; 9 bases are a match to TRBD1. TRBV23-1 counts as an open reading frame of uncertain function. The V segment lost 6 bases and the J segment 4 bases; nucleotides outside the gene matches: 6. The CDR3 spans 14 residues. CDR3 coding DNA: TGCGCCAGCAGGGCTCCGACAGGGGGCACTGAAGCTTTCTTT. Its protein is CASRAPTGGTEAFF.

The V call is TRBV6-5, the J call TRBJ1-3; no definite D call. V lost 0 bases to trimming and J lost 0 bases, with 6 bases between them. The CDR3 sequence is 15 residues long. CDR1 and CDR2 from the germline V gene are MNHEY and SVGAGI. CDR3 nucleotide sequence: TGTGCCAGCAGTTACTCAATGGACTCTGGAAACACCATATATTTT. It specifies CASSYSMDSGNTIYF.

V gene TRBV7-9 combines with J gene TRBJ2-1, with 7 bases fitting TRBD2. With 3 bases clipped from V and 8 bases from J, the junction kept 16 bases outside the gene matches. CDR3 length: 17 residues. Germline lookup yields CDR1 SEHNR and CDR2 FQNEAQ (reference sequence). The CDR3 nucleotides read TGTGCCAGCAGCTTGCCTTCCGGCGGGAGAGGGCTGGATGAGCAGTTCTTC. Its protein product is CASSLPSGGRGLDEQFF.

This clone was counted only a few times. This sequence joins TRBV27 and TRBJ1-4; 8 bases are shared with TRBD1. Per germline, CDR1 MNHEY and CDR2 SMNVEV (reference sequence). Trimming took 6 bases from V and 7 from J; bases not matched to a gene: 7. This CDR3 contains 14 residues. DNA of the CDR3: TGTGCCAGCAGACCCCAGGGGGCGGGTGAAAAACTGTTTTTT. This gives the protein CASRPQGAGEKLFF.

J is TRBJ2-3 and V is TRBV4-2, with D hard to call. Germline assignment: CDR1 LGHNA and CDR2 YNFKEQ. V gave up 4 bases and J gave up 2 bases, with 10 bases separating them. This CDR3 spans 14 amino acids. This CDR3 is CASSPKADTDTQYF. CDR3 sequence (DNA): TGTGCCAGCAGCCCGAAGGCAGACACAGATACGCAGTATTTT.

On this clone: One end of the junction fails to match germline, which may point to a read error. The rearrangement uses TRBV2 and TRBJ2-7; D is perhaps TRBD1 or TRBD2 (5 bases each). The CDR3 runs to 13 residues. Germline CDR1 is SNHLY and CDR2 is FYNNEI. The CDR3 DNA reads TGTGCCAGCAGTCCAGGGAGCTCCTACGAGCGGTACTTC. Amino acid sequence: CASSPGSSYERYF.